Below are 18 T cell receptor beta chains sequenced from a single sample in a study of T cell repertoires in aging, cancer and after chemotherapy. Rearranged V-D-J TRB sequences were amplified with a mixed TRB-A/B primer pool. MiXCR, run by TCRdb on the multiplex PCR reads, gives a single entry per CDR3 protein. The sample consists of some 10,000 distinct CDR3 sequences, 32% of them appearing once. TCR beta rearrangements were amplified from peripheral blood genomic DNA. Sequencing was done on a sample of blood. Receptor source: a human donor in good health.

This clonotype is deemed medium-sized. In nucleotides, the CDR3 is TGTGCCAGCACAAGCAGGGCGAACACCGGGGAGCTGTTTTTT. It yields the protein CASTSRANTGELFF. The rearrangement uses TRBV27 and TRBJ2-2; D may be TRBD1 (5 bases). CDR3 size: 14 residues. Germline-derived CDR1 and CDR2 are MNHEY and SMNVEV (reference sequence). Trimming stripped 7 bases from V and 0 bases from J, with 9 bases between.

V and J are TRBV10-3 and TRBJ2-1, with a weak D call TRBD2 (6 bases). V shed 3 bases and J shed 7 bases, with 10 bases lying between them. The CDR3 sequence is 13 residues long. The germline V gene encodes CDR1 ENHRY and CDR2 SYGVKD. The CDR3 is CAISETGGNEQFF. The CDR3 DNA reads TGTGCCATCAGTGAAACCGGGGGTAATGAGCAGTTCTTC.

The J gene is TRBJ2-1, the V gene TRBV20-1; tentative D call: TRBD2 (5 bases). This CDR3 has 14 residues. Germline CDR1 DFQATT, CDR2 SNEGSKA (reference sequence). Trimming stripped 3 bases from V and 7 bases from J, with 16 bases between. CDR3 amino acids: CSASVGQWRNEQFF. CDR3 DNA sequence: TGCAGTGCTAGTGTGGGCCAATGGAGGAATGAGCAGTTCTTC.

This clonotype is deemed medium-sized. This sequence joins TRBV6-5 and TRBJ1-2; no firm D call. V was cut by 4 bases and J by 6 bases, with 9 bases left in between. Germline CDR1 MNHEY, CDR2 SVGAGI. This CDR3 is 12 amino acids long. The CDR3 bases are TGTGCCAGCAGTTTTGCGGGGAATGGCTACACCTTC. It codes for CASSFAGNGYTF.

A remark on this clonotype: A much more abundant neighbour one base away suggests this may be a read error. This chain uses TRBV11-3 with TRBJ2-5, with TRBD1 as a possible D gene (5 bases). V lost 9 bases to trimming and J lost 4 bases, with 21 bases between them. Germline assignment: CDR1 SGHNT and CDR2 YENEEA. This CDR3 has 15 residues. The CDR3 here is CASSPDKTWGETQYF. CDR3 coding DNA: TGTGCCAGTAGTCCGGACAAGACCTGGGGAGAGACCCAGTACTTC.

This clonotype has more than one count but fewer than ten. The rearrangement links TRBV15 to TRBJ2-7; 12 nucleotides line up with TRBD2. The CDR3 sequence is 16 residues long. The V gene end was trimmed by 1 base and the J gene end by 7 bases; junction bases not matched to a gene: 8. The germline V gene encodes CDR1 LNHNV and CDR2 YYDKDF (reference sequence). CDR3 DNA: TGTGCCACCAGCAGAGTGGGACTAGCGGGCTTCGGGGAGCAGTACTTC. It translates to CATSRVGLAGFGEQYF.

The chain uses TRBV5-6 and TRBJ2-7, with 9 bases that match TRBD1. Trimming removed 4 bases from V and 5 bases from J; junction bases left unmatched: 10. The germline V gene encodes CDR1 SGHDT and CDR2 YYEEEE. The CDR3 covers 15 residues. Written as DNA, the CDR3 is TGTGCCAGCAGCGGGAAGGGACAGGGTTTACACGAGCAGTACTTC. As protein: CASSGKGQGLHEQYF.

This clonotype was seen only a few times. The rearrangement uses TRBV6-2 or TRBV6-3 and TRBJ1-1; D not certain. Germline V gene sequence: CDR1 MNHEY, CDR2 SVGEGT. V gave up 6 bases and J gave up 7 bases, with 12 bases separating them. This CDR3 has 12 residues. CDR3 amino acids: CASRIIAGEAFF. DNA of the CDR3: TGTGCCAGCAGAATAATCGCGGGTGAAGCTTTCTTT.

This clonotype was observed a handful of times. J is TRBJ2-1 and V is TRBV18; no clear D gene. In germline, CDR1 is KGHSH, CDR2 LQKENI. This CDR3 has 17 amino acids. Trimming removed 0 bases from V and 5 bases from J, with 17 bases in between. CDR3 amino acids: CASSPPSIRSRNNEQFF. The DNA of the CDR3 is TGTGCCAGCTCACCACCGTCTATACGGAGCCGAAACAATGAGCAGTTCTTC.

This clonotype was seen only once. The chain recombines TRBV6-6 with TRBJ2-3; D ambiguous. Germline V gives CDR1 MNHNY, CDR2 SVGAGI (reference sequence). V was shortened by 3 bases and J by 8 bases, with 0 bases between the two germline ends. This CDR3 spans 9 amino acids. As DNA, the CDR3 is TGTGCCAGCAGTTATACGCAGTATTTT. This sequence encodes CASSYTQYF.

This clonotype turned up a few times. The chain links TRBV10-3 to TRBJ1-1; D possibly corresponds to TRBD1 (5 bases). This CDR3 is 15 amino acids long. Trimming took off 6 bases at V and 1 base at J, with 15 bases between the two ends. Per the germline V gene, CDR1 is ENHRY and CDR2 is SYGVKD. CDR3 sequence: CAISLSRGGNTEAFF. CDR3 nucleotide sequence: TGTGCCATCAGCCTTTCGAGGGGTGGGAACACTGAAGCTTTCTTT.

The chain recombines TRBV11-3 with TRBJ1-1; D gene uncertain. CDR1 is SGHNT, CDR2 YENEEA, per germline. The CDR3 extends over 12 amino acids. The ends were cut back, 6 bases at V and 4 bases at J, with 9 bases in the middle. CDR3 residues: CASSPEGTEAFF. DNA of the CDR3: TGTGCCAGCAGTCCCGAGGGCACTGAAGCTTTCTTT. Based on the CDR3 plus reference TRBV11-3 and TRBJ1-1, the full variable domain is EAGVVQSPRYKIIEKKQPVAFWCNPISGHNTLYWYLQNLGQGPELLIRYENEEAVDDSQLPKDRFSAERLKGVDSTLKIQPAELGDSAVYLCASSPEGTEAFFGQGTRLTVV.

This clonotype was picked up a small number of times. The CDR3 DNA reads TGTGCCAGCTCACCTTATTCAGATACGCAGTATTTT. As protein: CASSPYSDTQYF. The rearrangement links TRBV18 to TRBJ2-3, with D unclear. Trimming removed 3 bases from V and 4 bases from J, with 5 bases in between. Germline CDR1 reads KGHSH; CDR2 reads LQKENI. CDR3 length equals 12 residues.

This clonotype is large (0.1 to 1%) in the sample. The J gene is TRBJ2-5, the V gene TRBV15; unclear D gene. Trimming cost V 5 bases and J 2 bases, with 6 bases left between them. This CDR3 is built from 12 residues. Germline values: CDR1 LNHNV, CDR2 YYDKDF (reference sequence). Here the CDR3 DNA reads TGTGCCACCAGCCACAATCAAGAGACCCAGTACTTC. Protein sequence: CATSHNQETQYF. The whole variable domain, remainder taken from reference TRBV15 and TRBJ2-5, is DAMVIQNPRYQVTQFGKPVTLSCSQTLNHNVMYWYQQKSSQAPKLLFHYYDKDFNNEADTPDNFQSRRPNTSFCFLDIRSPGLGDTAMYLCATSHNQETQYFGPGTRLLVL.

The J gene is TRBJ1-3, the V gene TRBV30, with 9 bases matching TRBD1. The germline gives CDR1 GTSNPN, CDR2 SVGIG (reference sequence). Trimming removed 4 bases from V and 4 bases from J; junction bases left unmatched: 5. The CDR3 runs 14 residues. The CDR3 region has the DNA TGTGCCTGGACCCGGACAGGGGAAGGAAACACCATATATTTT. This codes for CAWTRTGEGNTIYF.

This clonotype is a singleton in its sample. At one end, the junction sequence differs from germline, possibly due to a read error. The V gene is TRBV11-3, the J gene TRBJ2-1, with 7 bases aligning to TRBD1. The germline V gene encodes CDR1 SGHNT and CDR2 YENEEA. The CDR3 length is 15 residues. The CDR3 region has the DNA TGCGCCAGCAGCCAAGCCGGGACAGCTTACAATGAGCAGTTCTTC. The encoded protein is CASSQAGTAYNEQFF. Full variable domain (remainder filled in from reference TRBV11-3 and TRBJ2-1): EAGVVQSPRYKIIEKKQPVAFWCNPISGHNTLYWYLQNLGQGPELLIRYENEEAVDDSQLPKDRFSAERLKGVDSTLKIQPAELGDSAVYLCASSQAGTAYNEQFFGPGTRLTVL.

This clonotype was seen only a few times. The genes are TRBV27 and TRBJ1-6; 7 bases are a match to TRBD1. The CDR3 has 14 residues. J lost 10 bases, V lost 3 bases, and 6 bases had no gene match. Germline CDR1 MNHEY, CDR2 SMNVEV (reference sequence). In nucleotides, the CDR3 is TGTGCCAGCAGTTTCGAACAGGGGCGATCACCCCTCCACTTT. Protein sequence: CASSFEQGRSPLHF.

This chain links TRBV6-5 with TRBJ1-4; D unresolved. The CDR3 runs 17 residues. Trimming stripped 6 bases from V and 0 bases from J, with 17 bases between. Germline-derived CDR1 and CDR2 are MNHEY and SVGAGI. The CDR3 coding sequence is TGTGCCAGCAGCAGAGATGGCACCTTTGCAACTAATGAAAAACTGTTTTTT. Amino acid sequence: CASSRDGTFATNEKLFF.